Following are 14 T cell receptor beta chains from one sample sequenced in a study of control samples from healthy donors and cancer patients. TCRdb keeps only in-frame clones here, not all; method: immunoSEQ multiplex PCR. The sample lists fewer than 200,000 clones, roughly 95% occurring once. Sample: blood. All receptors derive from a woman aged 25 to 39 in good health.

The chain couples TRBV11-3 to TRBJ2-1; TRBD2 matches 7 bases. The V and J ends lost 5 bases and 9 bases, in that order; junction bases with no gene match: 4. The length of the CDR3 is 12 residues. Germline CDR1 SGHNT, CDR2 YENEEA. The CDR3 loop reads CASSGWGGEQFF. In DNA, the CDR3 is TGTGCCAGCAGCGGGTGGGGGGGTGAGCAGTTCTTC.

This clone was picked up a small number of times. The CDR3 DNA reads TGTGCCAGTAGTCCTCCGGGACAGGGGGACTACTACGAGCAGTACTTC. This gives the protein CASSPPGQGDYYEQYF. This chain links TRBV19 with TRBJ2-7; the match to TRBD1 covers 11 bases. With V trimmed by 5 bases and J by 3 bases, 9 bases remained unmatched. The germline V gene has CDR1 LNHDA and CDR2 SQIVND (reference sequence). This CDR3 comprises 16 residues.

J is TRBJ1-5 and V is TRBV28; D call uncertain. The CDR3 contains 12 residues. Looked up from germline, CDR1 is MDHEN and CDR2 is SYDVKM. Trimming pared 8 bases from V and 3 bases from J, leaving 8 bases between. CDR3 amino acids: CASLGANQPQHF. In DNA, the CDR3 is TGTGCCAGCCTTGGAGCCAATCAGCCCCAGCATTTT.

CDR3 loop: CASSSLAVSSYEQYF. For the CDR3, the DNA is TGTGCCAGCAGCTCACTAGCGGTAAGCTCCTACGAGCAGTACTTC. This rearrangement joins TRBV28 to TRBJ2-7; 8 bases line up with TRBD2. From germline, CDR1 is MDHEN and CDR2 SYDVKM. The CDR3 runs 15 residues. Losses at the gene ends were 6 bases for V and 0 bases for J; bases not matched to a gene: 7.

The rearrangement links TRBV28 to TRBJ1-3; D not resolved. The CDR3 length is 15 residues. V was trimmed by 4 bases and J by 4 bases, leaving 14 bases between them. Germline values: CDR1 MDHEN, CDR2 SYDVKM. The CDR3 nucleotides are TGTGCCAGCAGTTACGCAGGTGGAAGGGGAAACACCATATATTTT. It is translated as CASSYAGGRGNTIYF.

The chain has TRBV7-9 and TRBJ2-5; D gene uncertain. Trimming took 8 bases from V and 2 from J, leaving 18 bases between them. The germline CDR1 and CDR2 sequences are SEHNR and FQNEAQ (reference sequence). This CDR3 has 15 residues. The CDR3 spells CASSGQPLSQETQYF. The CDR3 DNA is TGTGCCAGCTCCGGGCAGCCGTTGTCTCAAGAGACCCAGTACTTC.

The chain's CDR3 is CASSSDPRKAYEQYF. In DNA form, the CDR3 reads TGCGCCAGCAGCTCCGACCCCCGGAAGGCCTACGAGCAGTACTTC. J is TRBJ2-7 and V is TRBV5-1, with D unresolved. Germline-derived CDR1 and CDR2 are SGHRS and YFSETQ. V lost 3 bases and J 2 bases, leaving 15 bases between the germline ends. The CDR3 consists of 15 residues.

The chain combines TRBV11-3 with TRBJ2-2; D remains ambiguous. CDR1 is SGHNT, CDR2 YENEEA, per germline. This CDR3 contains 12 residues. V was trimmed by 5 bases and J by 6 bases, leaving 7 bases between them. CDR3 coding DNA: TGTGCCAGCAGCCCCTCCCCCGGGGAGCTGTTTTTT. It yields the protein CASSPSPGELFF.

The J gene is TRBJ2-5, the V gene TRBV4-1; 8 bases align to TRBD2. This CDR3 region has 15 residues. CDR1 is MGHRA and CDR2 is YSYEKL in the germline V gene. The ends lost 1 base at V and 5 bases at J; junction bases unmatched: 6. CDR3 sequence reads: CASSQGPGGAETQYF. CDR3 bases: TGCGCCAGCAGCCAAGGTCCCGGGGGGGCGGAGACCCAGTACTTC.

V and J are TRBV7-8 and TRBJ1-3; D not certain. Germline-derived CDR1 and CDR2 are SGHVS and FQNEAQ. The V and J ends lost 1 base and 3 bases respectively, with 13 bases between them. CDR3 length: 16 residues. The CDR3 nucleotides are TGTGCCAGCAGCTTAGTTGCAGGTTCGGGTGGAAACACCATATATTTT. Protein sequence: CASSLVAGSGGNTIYF.

CDR3 DNA sequence: TGCGCCAGCAGCTTGGCTCAGGTTGGGCACACTGAAGCTTTCTTT. Protein: CASSLAQVGHTEAFF. J is TRBJ1-1 and V is TRBV5-1; D not resolved. The V end lost 0 bases, the J end lost 3 bases, and 12 bases lay between the germline ends. The CDR3 loop spans 15 amino acids. Per germline, CDR1 SGHRS and CDR2 YFSETQ. Using reference TRBV5-1 and TRBJ1-1 for the parts outside the CDR3, the full variable domain is KAGVTQTPRYLIKTRGQQVTLSCSPISGHRSVSWYQQTPGQGLQFLFEYFSETQRNKGNFPGRFSGRQFSNSRSEMNVSTLELGDSALYLCASSLAQVGHTEAFFGQGTRLTVV.

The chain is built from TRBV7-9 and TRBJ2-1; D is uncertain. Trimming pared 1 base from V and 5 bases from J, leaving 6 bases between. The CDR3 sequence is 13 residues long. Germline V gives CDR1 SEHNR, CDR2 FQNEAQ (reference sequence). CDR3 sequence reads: CASSLVDHNEQFF. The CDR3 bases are TGTGCCAGCAGCTTAGTGGACCACAATGAGCAGTTCTTC.

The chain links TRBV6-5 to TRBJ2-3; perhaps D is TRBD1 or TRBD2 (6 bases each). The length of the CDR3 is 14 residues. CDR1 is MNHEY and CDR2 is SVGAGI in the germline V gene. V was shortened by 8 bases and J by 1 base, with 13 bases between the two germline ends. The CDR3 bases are TGTGCCAGCCACTCGGGGGCGGGCACAGATACGCAGTATTTT. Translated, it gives CASHSGAGTDTQYF.

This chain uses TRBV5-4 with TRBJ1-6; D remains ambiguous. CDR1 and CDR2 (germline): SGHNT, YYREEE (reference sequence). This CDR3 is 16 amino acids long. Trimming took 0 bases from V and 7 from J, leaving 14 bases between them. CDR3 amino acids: CASSLAFWGGNSPLHF. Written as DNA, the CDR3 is TGTGCCAGCAGCTTGGCTTTTTGGGGAGGAAATTCACCCCTCCACTTT.